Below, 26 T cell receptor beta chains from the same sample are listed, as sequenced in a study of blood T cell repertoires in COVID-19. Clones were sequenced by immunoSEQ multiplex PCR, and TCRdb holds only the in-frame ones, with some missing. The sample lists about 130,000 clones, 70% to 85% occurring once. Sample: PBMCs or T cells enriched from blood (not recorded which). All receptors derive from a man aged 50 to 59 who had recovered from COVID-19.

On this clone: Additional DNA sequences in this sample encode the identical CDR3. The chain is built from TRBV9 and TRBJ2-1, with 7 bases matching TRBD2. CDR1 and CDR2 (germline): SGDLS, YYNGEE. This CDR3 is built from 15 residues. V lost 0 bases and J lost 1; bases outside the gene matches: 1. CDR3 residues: CASSVAAGSYNEQFF. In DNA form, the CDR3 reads TGTGCCAGCAGCGTAGCAGCGGGGTCCTACAATGAGCAGTTCTTC.

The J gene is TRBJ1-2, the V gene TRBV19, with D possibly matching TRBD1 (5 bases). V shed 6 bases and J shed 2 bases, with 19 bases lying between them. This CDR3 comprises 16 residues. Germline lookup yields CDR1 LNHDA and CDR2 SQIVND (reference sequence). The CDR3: CASRSAASGGNYGYTF. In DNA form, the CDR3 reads TGTGCCAGTAGGAGTGCCGCGAGTGGGGGGAACTATGGCTACACCTTC.

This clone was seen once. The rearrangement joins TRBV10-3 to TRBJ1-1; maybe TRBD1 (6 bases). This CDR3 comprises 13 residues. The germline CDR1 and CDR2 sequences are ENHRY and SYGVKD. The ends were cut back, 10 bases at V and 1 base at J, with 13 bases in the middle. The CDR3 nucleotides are TGTGCCACAGCGACAGGCCCGAACACTGAAGCTTTCTTT. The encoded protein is CATATGPNTEAFF.

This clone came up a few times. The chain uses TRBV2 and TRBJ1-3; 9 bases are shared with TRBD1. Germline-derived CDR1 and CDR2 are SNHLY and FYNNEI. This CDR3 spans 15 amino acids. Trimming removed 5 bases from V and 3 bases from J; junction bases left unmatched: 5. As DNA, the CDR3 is TGTGCCAGCAGTTCGGACAGGGGTTTTGGAAACACCATATATTTT. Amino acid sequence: CASSSDRGFGNTIYF.

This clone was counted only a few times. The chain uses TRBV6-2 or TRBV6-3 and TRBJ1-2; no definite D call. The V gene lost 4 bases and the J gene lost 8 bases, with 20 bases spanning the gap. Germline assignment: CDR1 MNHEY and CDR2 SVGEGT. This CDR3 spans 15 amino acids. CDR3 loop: CASSSYSGSVGGYTF. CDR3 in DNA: TGTGCCAGCAGTTCCTACTCTGGCAGCGTCGGGGGCTACACCTTC.

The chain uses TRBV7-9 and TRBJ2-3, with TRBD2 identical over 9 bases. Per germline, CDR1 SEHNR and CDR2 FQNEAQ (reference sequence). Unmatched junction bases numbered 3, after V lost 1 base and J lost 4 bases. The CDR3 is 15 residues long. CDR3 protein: CASSLVGGGADTQYF. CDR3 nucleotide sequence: TGTGCCAGCAGCTTAGTTGGCGGGGGGGCAGATACGCAGTATTTT.

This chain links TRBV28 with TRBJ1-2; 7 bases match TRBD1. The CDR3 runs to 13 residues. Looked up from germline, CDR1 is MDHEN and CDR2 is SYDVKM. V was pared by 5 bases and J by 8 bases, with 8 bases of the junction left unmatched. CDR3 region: CASSTPGGMGYTF. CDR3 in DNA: TGTGCCAGCAGTACCCCAGGGGGAATGGGCTACACCTTC.

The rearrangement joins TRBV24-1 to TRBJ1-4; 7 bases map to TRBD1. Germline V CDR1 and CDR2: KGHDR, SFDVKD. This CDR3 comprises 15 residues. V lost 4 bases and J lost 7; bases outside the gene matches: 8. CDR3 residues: CATSDTGQWPEKLFF. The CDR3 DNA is TGTGCCACCAGTGACACGGGACAGTGGCCTGAAAAACTGTTTTTT.

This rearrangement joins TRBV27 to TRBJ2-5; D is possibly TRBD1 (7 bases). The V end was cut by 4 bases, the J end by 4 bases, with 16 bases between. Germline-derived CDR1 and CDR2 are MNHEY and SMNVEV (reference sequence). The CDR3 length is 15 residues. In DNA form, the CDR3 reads TGTGCCAGCAGTTCGAAGACAGGGAGGAGAGAGACCCAGTACTTC. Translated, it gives CASSSKTGRRETQYF.

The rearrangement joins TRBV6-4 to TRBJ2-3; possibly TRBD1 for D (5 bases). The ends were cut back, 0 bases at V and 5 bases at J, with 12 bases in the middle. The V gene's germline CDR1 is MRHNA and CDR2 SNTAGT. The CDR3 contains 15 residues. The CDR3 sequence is CASSDSGALGDTQYF. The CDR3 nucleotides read TGTGCCAGCAGTGACTCAGGGGCTTTGGGAGATACGCAGTATTTT.

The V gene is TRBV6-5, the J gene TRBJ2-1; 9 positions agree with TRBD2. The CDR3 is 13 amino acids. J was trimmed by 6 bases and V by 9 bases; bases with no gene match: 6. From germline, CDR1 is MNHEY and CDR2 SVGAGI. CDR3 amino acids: CASSASGANEQFF. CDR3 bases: TGTGCCAGTTCGGCTAGCGGGGCCAATGAGCAGTTCTTC.

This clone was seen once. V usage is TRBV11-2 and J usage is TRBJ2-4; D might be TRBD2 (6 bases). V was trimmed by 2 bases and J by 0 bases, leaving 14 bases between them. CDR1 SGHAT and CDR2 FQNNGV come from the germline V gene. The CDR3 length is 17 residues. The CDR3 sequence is CASSLIGGPIAKNIQYF. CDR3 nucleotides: TGTGCCAGCAGCTTAATCGGGGGTCCTATAGCCAAAAACATTCAGTACTTC.

CDR3 in amino acids: CASSLPPFSYNSPLHF. The CDR3 nucleotides read TGTGCCAGCAGCTTACCCCCCTTCTCCTATAATTCACCCCTCCACTTT. V usage is TRBV7-2 and J usage is TRBJ1-6; no definite D call. The length of the CDR3 is 16 residues. Trimming cost V 2 bases and J 0 bases, with 8 bases left between them. Germline CDR1 reads SGHTA; CDR2 reads FQGNSA.

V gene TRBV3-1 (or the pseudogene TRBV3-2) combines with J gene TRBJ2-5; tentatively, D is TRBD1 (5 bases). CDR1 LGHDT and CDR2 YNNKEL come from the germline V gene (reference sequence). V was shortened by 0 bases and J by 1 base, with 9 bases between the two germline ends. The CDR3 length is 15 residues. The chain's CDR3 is CASSQDPTAQETQYF. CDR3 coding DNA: TGTGCCAGCAGCCAAGACCCGACAGCCCAAGAGACCCAGTACTTC.

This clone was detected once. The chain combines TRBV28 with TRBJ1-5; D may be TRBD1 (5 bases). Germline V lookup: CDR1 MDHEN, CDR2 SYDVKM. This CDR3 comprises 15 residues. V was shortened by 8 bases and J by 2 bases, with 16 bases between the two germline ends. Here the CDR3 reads CASRNDGGGNQPQHF. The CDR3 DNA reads TGTGCCAGCCGGAACGACGGAGGGGGCAATCAGCCCCAGCATTTT. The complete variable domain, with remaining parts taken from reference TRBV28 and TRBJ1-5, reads DVKVTQSSRYLVKRTGEKVFLECVQDMDHENMFWYRQDPGLGLRLIYFSYDVKMKEKGDIPEGYSVSREKKERFSLILESASTNQTSMYLCASRNDGGGNQPQHFGDGTRLSIL.

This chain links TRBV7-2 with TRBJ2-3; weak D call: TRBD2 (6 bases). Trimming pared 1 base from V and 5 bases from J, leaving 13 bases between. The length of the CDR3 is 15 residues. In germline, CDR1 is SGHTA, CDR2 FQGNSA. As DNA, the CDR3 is TGTGCCAGCAGCTTAGAGGGACTTCCTCGAGATACGCAGTATTTT. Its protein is CASSLEGLPRDTQYF.

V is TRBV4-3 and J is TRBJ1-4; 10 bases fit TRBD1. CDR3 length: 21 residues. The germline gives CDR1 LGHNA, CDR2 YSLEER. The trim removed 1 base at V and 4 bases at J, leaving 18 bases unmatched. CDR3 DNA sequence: TGCGCCAGCAGCCAAGCCATTCCAGTCCCGGGACAGGGGCCCTTTAATGAAAAACTGTTTTTT. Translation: CASSQAIPVPGQGPFNEKLFF.

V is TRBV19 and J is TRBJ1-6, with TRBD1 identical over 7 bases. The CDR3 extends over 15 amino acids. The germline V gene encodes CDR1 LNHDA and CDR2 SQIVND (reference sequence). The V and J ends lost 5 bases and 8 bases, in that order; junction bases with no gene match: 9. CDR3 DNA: TGTGCCAGTAGTCCCCTAGGGGGCTTTGATTCACCCCTCCACTTT. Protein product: CASSPLGGFDSPLHF.

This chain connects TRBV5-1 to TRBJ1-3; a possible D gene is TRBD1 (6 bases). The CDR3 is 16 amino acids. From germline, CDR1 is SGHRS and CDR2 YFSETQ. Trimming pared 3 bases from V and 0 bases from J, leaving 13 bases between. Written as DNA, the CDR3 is TGCGCCAGCAGCTCGTTAACAGGGCTCTCTGGAAACACCATATATTTT. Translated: CASSSLTGLSGNTIYF. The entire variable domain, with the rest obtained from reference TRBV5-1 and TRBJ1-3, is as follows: KAGVTQTPRYLIKTRGQQVTLSCSPISGHRSVSWYQQTPGQGLQFLFEYFSETQRNKGNFPGRFSGRQFSNSRSEMNVSTLELGDSALYLCASSSLTGLSGNTIYFGEGSWLTVV.

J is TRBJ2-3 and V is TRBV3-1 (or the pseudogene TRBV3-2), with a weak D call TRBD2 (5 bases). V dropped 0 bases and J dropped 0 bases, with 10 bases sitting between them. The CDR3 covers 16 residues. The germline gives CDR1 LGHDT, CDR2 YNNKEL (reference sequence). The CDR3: CASSQDTGFSTDTQYF. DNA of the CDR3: TGTGCCAGCAGCCAAGATACGGGGTTCAGCACAGATACGCAGTATTTT.

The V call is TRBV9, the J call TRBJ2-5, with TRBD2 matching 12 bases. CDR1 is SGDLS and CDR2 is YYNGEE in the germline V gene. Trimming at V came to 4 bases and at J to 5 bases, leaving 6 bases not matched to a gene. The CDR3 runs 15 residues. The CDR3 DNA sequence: TGTGCCAGCAGCTCTAGCGGGGGGGCCGGTGAGACCCAGTACTTC. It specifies CASSSSGGAGETQYF.

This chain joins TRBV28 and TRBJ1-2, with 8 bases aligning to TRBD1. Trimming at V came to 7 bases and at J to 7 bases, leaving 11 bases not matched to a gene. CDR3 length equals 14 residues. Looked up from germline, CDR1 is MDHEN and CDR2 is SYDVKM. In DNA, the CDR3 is TGTGCCAGCAACACAGGGGGGTGGGGCAGTGGCTACACCTTC. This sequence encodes CASNTGGWGSGYTF.

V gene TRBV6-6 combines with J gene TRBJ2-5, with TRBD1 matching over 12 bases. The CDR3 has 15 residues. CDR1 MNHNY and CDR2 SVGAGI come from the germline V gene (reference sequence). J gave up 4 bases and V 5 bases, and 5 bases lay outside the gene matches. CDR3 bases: TGTGCCAGCAGTCTGGGACAGGGGGCGCGAGAGACCCAGTACTTC. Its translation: CASSLGQGARETQYF.

The CDR3 DNA follows: TGTGCCAGCAGTCTTAGCGGCCTCTCCTACGAGCAGTACTTC. Amino acids: CASSLSGLSYEQYF. The chain carries TRBV6-5 and TRBJ2-7, with D tentatively TRBD2 (6 bases). V was cut by 5 bases and J by 0 bases, with 11 bases left in between. This CDR3 contains 14 residues. CDR1 MNHEY and CDR2 SVGAGI come from the germline V gene.

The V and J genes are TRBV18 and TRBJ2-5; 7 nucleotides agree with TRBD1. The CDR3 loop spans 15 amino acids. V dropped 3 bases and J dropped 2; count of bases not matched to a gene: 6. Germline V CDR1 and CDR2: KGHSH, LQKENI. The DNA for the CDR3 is TGTGCCAGCTCACCCCGAGGGACAGCTCAAGAGACCCAGTACTTC. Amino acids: CASSPRGTAQETQYF. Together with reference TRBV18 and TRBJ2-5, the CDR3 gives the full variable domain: NAGVMQNPRHLVRRRGQEARLRCSPMKGHSHVYWYRQLPEEGLKFMVYLQKENIIDESGMPKERFSAEFPKEGPSILRIQQVVRGDSAAYFCASSPRGTAQETQYFGPGTRLLVL.

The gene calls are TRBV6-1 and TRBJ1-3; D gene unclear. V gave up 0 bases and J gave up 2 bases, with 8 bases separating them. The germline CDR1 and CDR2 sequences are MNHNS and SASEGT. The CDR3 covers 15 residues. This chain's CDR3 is CASSEATGTGNTIYF. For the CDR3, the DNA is TGTGCCAGCAGTGAAGCAACGGGAACTGGAAACACCATATATTTT.